The clone carrying this TCR beta chain was detected once. Authors' data handling: For nucleated cells, counts were estimated from reference gene primer amplification. Sequencing used immunoSEQ multiplex PCR; TCRdb keeps in-frame clones, though not all of them. V and J calls and clone size are those listed in that table; D and trimming were worked out from the DNA. The repertoire includes about 28,000 clones, roughly nine tenths of them detected once, and around half sits in the top ten. The V and J ends lost 4 bases and 0 bases respectively, with 9 bases between them. The CDR3 runs to 15 residues. Germline loops: CDR1 KGHDR, CDR2 SFDVKD. This sample was taken from a study of blood T cell repertoires in COVID-19. Study at large: Acute and convalescent COVID-19 specimens originated in the United States, Italy and Spain. PBMCs, B-cell-depleted T cells, or T cells provided the cDNA or gDNA that made up the material.

This sequence was found in a human donor with acute or convalescent COVID-19. The donor label of this sample is uncertain. The chain couples TRBV24-1 to TRBJ2-1; D ambiguous. Sequencing was carried out using peripheral blood. CDR3 residues: CATSDPTGSYNEQFF. Here the CDR3 DNA reads TGTGCCACCAGTGACCCGACTGGCTCCTACAATGAGCAGTTCTTC.